This T cell receptor beta chain is drawn from a study of memory CD4+ T cells and cytomegalovirus serostatus. The CDR3 spans 14 residues. Trimming at V came to 8 bases and at J to 9 bases, leaving 6 bases not matched to a gene. CDR1 is MNHNS, CDR2 SASEGT, per germline. In regard to this clone: The antigen is not known.

The sort gate was single viable CD3+CD4+CD8-CD45RO+ cells for memory CD4+ T cells. Serostatus was set by detecting CMV pp150, pp28, p38, p52 IgG. CD4+ T cells were isolated by positive magnetic selection. Study-level results: Suggested: most of the CMV-linked TCR signature lies in CD4+ memory cells.

Some clones are missing from TCRdb's copy, which holds only in-frame ones; the method was immunoSEQ multiplex PCR. The sample records 50,000 to 75,000 clones, approximately 85% being singletons. The origin of this receptor is an adult in good health and CMV-seronegative. The chain has TRBV6-1 and TRBJ2-1, with 14 bases identical to TRBD2. The sample consisted of memory CD4+ T cells from blood. The CDR3 reads CASYGTSGSSEQFF. CDR3 DNA: TGTGCCAGCTACGGGACTAGCGGGAGTAGTGAGCAGTTCTTC.